This TCR beta chain is drawn from a study of OX40 agonist ivuxolimab in advanced cancers. Assay used: immunoSEQ multiplex PCR; TCRdb lists only in-frame clones, some missing. Of about 110,000 clones in the sample, around 90% are singletons; the top ten hold about 1.2%. This CDR3 is built from 16 residues. CDR1 SGHKS and CDR2 YYEKEE come from the germline V gene (reference sequence). Trimming pared 0 bases from V and 1 base from J, leaving 11 bases between. The receptor's source is an adult with an advanced solid tumor such as melanoma, head and neck, liver or kidney cancer. The sequences come from CD4+ or CD8+ T cells sorted from blood, collected in a trial of the OX40 agonist ivuxolimab. The V call is TRBV5-5, the J call TRBJ1-5; TRBD1 might be the D (5 bases). DNA for the CDR3: TGTGCCAGCAGCTTGGTGGCAGGGACCAGCAATCAGCCCCAGCATTTT. This sequence encodes CASSLVAGTSNQPQHF.